The 17 T cell receptor beta chains presented below share a single source sample, sequenced in a study of cytomegalovirus exposure and HLA in healthy donors. The PCR employed 60 Vbeta primers together with 13 Jbeta primers. Assay: immunoSEQ multiplex PCR; the TCRdb copy retains only in-frame clones and omits some. The table records about 200,000 clones, about nine tenths of them present only once. The material sequenced was PBMCs. The receptor source for this set is a boy between 2 and 10 years old in good health and CMV-seronegative.

The V gene is TRBV7-3, the J gene TRBJ2-7; D perhaps matches TRBD2 (6 bases). The CDR3 is made up of 16 amino acids. The V gene's germline CDR1 is SGHTA and CDR2 FQGTGA. V was pared by 9 bases and J by 3 bases, with 24 bases between. CDR3 protein: CARNSPCGSGFYEQYF. The CDR3, as DNA: TGTGCCAGGAACTCCCCCTGTGGTAGCGGCTTCTACGAGCAGTACTTC.

The V call is TRBV19, the J call TRBJ1-6; D gene uncertain. V was trimmed by 6 bases and J by 10 bases, leaving 16 bases between them. Per germline, CDR1 LNHDA and CDR2 SQIVND (reference sequence). This CDR3 comprises 14 residues. The CDR3 coding sequence is TGTGCCAGTAGCCGAACTTCACTCGGGTCACCCCTCCACTTT. Protein sequence: CASSRTSLGSPLHF.

This clone has just one count. V gene TRBV7-9 combines with J gene TRBJ2-3, with 9 bases aligning to TRBD1. The CDR3 loop spans 17 amino acids. Germline CDR1 and CDR2: SEHNR and FQNEAQ (reference sequence). J lost 4 bases, V lost 3 bases, and 11 bases had no gene match. CDR3 sequence: CASSLSRTGGFADTQYF. CDR3 bases: TGTGCCAGCAGCTTGTCCCGAACAGGGGGCTTCGCAGATACGCAGTATTTT. Full variable domain (remainder filled in from reference TRBV7-9 and TRBJ2-3): DTGVSQNPRHKITKRGQNVTFRCDPISEHNRLYWYRQTLGQGPEFLTYFQNEAQLEKSRLLSDRFSAERPKGSFSTLEIQRTEQGDSAMYLCASSLSRTGGFADTQYFGPGTRLTVL.

The chain uses TRBV5-1 and TRBJ2-5; no clear D gene. The end of the DNA is better explained by TRBJ2-7, so the J call may be wrong. This CDR3 region has 15 residues. Per the germline V gene, CDR1 is SGHRS and CDR2 is YFSETQ. CDR3 loop: CASSSLADSSYEQYF. CDR3 nucleotide sequence: TGCGCCAGCAGCTCCCTGGCGGATAGCTCCTACGAGCAGTACTTC.

This CDR3 reads CASSFSSGRIEQFF. The CDR3 DNA sequence: TGTGCCAGCAGTTTCTCTAGCGGGAGAATTGAGCAGTTCTTC. This chain uses TRBV28 with TRBJ2-1; TRBD2 matches at 10 bases. J gave up 9 bases and V 3 bases, and 5 bases lay outside the gene matches. The CDR3 sequence is 14 residues long. Germline-derived CDR1 and CDR2 are MDHEN and SYDVKM. The full variable domain, completed using reference TRBV28 and TRBJ2-1, is DVKVTQSSRYLVKRTGEKVFLECVQDMDHENMFWYRQDPGLGLRLIYFSYDVKMKEKGDIPEGYSVSREKKERFSLILESASTNQTSMYLCASSFSSGRIEQFFGPGTRLTVL.

V gene TRBV19 combines with J gene TRBJ2-1; D possibly corresponds to TRBD2 (7 bases). Germline values: CDR1 LNHDA, CDR2 SQIVND (reference sequence). CDR3 length: 17 residues. With 7 bases removed from V and 4 bases from J, the gap between germline ends came to 23 bases. The CDR3 coding sequence is TGTGCCAGTAAACCTCGTATTCTCGGGGGGCATTACAATGAGCAGTTCTTC. Amino acid sequence: CASKPRILGGHYNEQFF.

This sequence joins TRBV19 and TRBJ1-2; the match to TRBD1 covers 8 bases. V shed 5 bases and J 10 bases; nucleotides not matched to a gene: 6. The CDR3 runs 12 residues. Germline assignment: CDR1 LNHDA and CDR2 SQIVND (reference sequence). The CDR3 DNA reads as TGTGCCAGTAGTCCGCGACAGGGGATCTACACCTTC. Protein sequence: CASSPRQGIYTF.

The chain is built from TRBV23-1 and TRBJ2-3, with D maybe TRBD2 (5 bases). TRBV23-1 is identified as an open reading frame with a role that is uncertain. This CDR3 contains 14 residues. V was shortened by 1 base and J by 4 bases, with 9 bases between the two germline ends. The CDR3 DNA reads as TGCGCCAGCAGTCAATTGAGGGTGGCAGATACGCAGTATTTT. This codes for CASSQLRVADTQYF.

CDR3 in DNA: TGTGCCAGCAGTGATCCCCGACAGAAAAGCTATGGCTACACCTTC. Protein sequence: CASSDPRQKSYGYTF. V is TRBV2 and J is TRBJ1-2, with D possibly matching TRBD1 (5 bases). This CDR3 has 15 amino acids. The germline V gene encodes CDR1 SNHLY and CDR2 FYNNEI. V lost 3 bases and J 4 bases, leaving 15 bases between the germline ends.

In its sample, this clone was seen once. The chain links TRBV19 to TRBJ2-1, with 13 nucleotides matching TRBD2. The CDR3 contains 14 residues. The germline CDR1 and CDR2 sequences are LNHDA and SQIVND (reference sequence). The ends lost 9 bases at V and 6 bases at J; junction bases unmatched: 5. CDR3 protein: CASATSGRANEQFF. The CDR3 nucleotides are TGTGCCAGCGCAACTAGCGGGAGGGCCAATGAGCAGTTCTTC. Together with reference TRBV19 and TRBJ2-1, the CDR3 gives the full variable domain: DGGITQSPKYLFRKEGQNVTLSCEQNLNHDAMYWYRQDPGQGLRLIYYSQIVNDFQKGDIAEGYSVSREKKESFPLTVTSAQKNPTAFYLCASATSGRANEQFFGPGTRLTVL.

The V gene is TRBV7-9, the J gene TRBJ2-5; 10 positions match TRBD1. The germline V gene encodes CDR1 SEHNR and CDR2 FQNEAQ (reference sequence). This CDR3 has 14 amino acids. The junction had 4 bases not matched to a gene; V was cut back by 5 bases and J by 4 bases. Here the CDR3 DNA reads TGTGCCAGCAGCCGGGACAGGGGAACAGAGACCCAGTACTTC. Translated: CASSRDRGTETQYF.

V and J are TRBV5-4 and TRBJ2-7, with TRBD1 identical over 12 bases. Germline assignment: CDR1 SGHNT and CDR2 YYREEE (reference sequence). V lost 0 bases, J lost 5 bases, and 3 bases stayed unmatched. The CDR3 totals 15 residues. Here the CDR3 reads CASSLAGQGANEQYF. CDR3 sequence (DNA): TGTGCCAGCAGCTTGGCGGGACAGGGGGCGAACGAGCAGTACTTC.

J is TRBJ1-4 and V is TRBV6-5; no definite D call. V was trimmed by 0 bases and J by 8 bases, leaving 10 bases between them. Germline CDR1 is MNHEY and CDR2 is SVGAGI. This CDR3 has 14 residues. The chain's CDR3 is CASSYSRGSEKLFF. DNA for the CDR3: TGTGCCAGCAGTTACTCTCGGGGATCGGAAAAACTGTTTTTT.

The chain carries TRBV15 and TRBJ2-2, with unresolved D. V was trimmed by 3 bases and J by 1 base, leaving 3 bases between them. Germline V gene data show CDR1 as LNHNV and CDR2 as YYDKDF (reference sequence). This CDR3 is built from 13 residues. This CDR3 reads CATSSRNTGELFF. CDR3 nucleotides: TGTGCCACCAGCAGCAGGAACACCGGGGAGCTGTTTTTT.

This rearrangement joins TRBV7-9 to TRBJ1-1; TRBD1 aligns across 8 bases. This CDR3 spans 15 amino acids. Germline lookup yields CDR1 SEHNR and CDR2 FQNEAQ (reference sequence). The junction had 4 bases not matched to a gene; V was cut back by 3 bases and J by 1 base. The CDR3 DNA sequence: TGTGCCAGCAGCTTGCAGGGACAGGCGAACACTGAAGCTTTCTTT. It translates to CASSLQGQANTEAFF. The variable domain in full, completed from reference TRBV7-9 and TRBJ1-1, reads DTGVSQNPRHKITKRGQNVTFRCDPISEHNRLYWYRQTLGQGPEFLTYFQNEAQLEKSRLLSDRFSAERPKGSFSTLEIQRTEQGDSAMYLCASSLQGQANTEAFFGQGTRLTVV.

The rearrangement links TRBV5-5 to TRBJ2-1; D unresolved. The CDR3 has 12 residues. Germline CDR1 reads SGHKS; CDR2 reads YYEKEE (reference sequence). V lost 4 bases and J 13 bases, leaving 15 bases between the germline ends. CDR3 nucleotides: TGTGCCAGCAGCCGTCCAGAATCGTATCAGTTCTTC. It yields the protein CASSRPESYQFF. Based on the CDR3 plus reference TRBV5-5 and TRBJ2-1, the full variable domain is DAGVTQSPTHLIKTRGQQVTLRCSPISGHKSVSWYQQVLGQGPQFIFQYYEKEERGRGNFPDRFSARQFPNYSSELNVNALLLGDSALYLCASSRPESYQFFGPGTRLTVL.

This chain links TRBV5-4 with TRBJ2-3, with 14 bases matching TRBD2. CDR1 is SGHNT, CDR2 YYREEE, per germline (reference sequence). The V and J ends lost 2 bases and 5 bases, in that order; junction bases with no gene match: 7. The CDR3 contains 17 residues. The CDR3 sequence is CASSFRLAGGRGDTQYF. The DNA for the CDR3 is TGTGCCAGCAGCTTTAGACTAGCGGGGGGGCGTGGAGATACGCAGTATTTT.